These 23 T cell receptor beta chains share one sample of origin, sequenced in a study of T cell changes during pregnancy in multiple sclerosis. This table comes from immunoSEQ multiplex PCR, and its TCRdb copy is limited to in-frame clones, with some not included. Of about 48,000 clones in the sample, around 90% were seen once. Sequenced here: CD4+ T cells from peripheral blood mononuclear cells, sampled in the third trimester of pregnancy. These TCRs come from a female donor with multiple sclerosis, enrolled in a pregnancy study.

The V and J genes are TRBV6-5 and TRBJ2-5; 8 nucleotides align to TRBD1. The V gene's germline CDR1 is MNHEY and CDR2 SVGAGI. The CDR3 spans 15 residues. Germline trimming cut 3 bases from V and 4 bases from J; bases unmatched to any gene: 7. The CDR3 region is CASSYPGGGGETQYF. The DNA for the CDR3 is TGTGCCAGCAGTTATCCAGGGGGCGGTGGAGAGACCCAGTACTTC.

The rearrangement joins TRBV2 to TRBJ1-2, with a weak D call TRBD1 (6 bases). Trimming left V 5 bases short and J 6 bases short, with 13 bases between. This CDR3 has 13 amino acids. From germline, CDR1 is SNHLY and CDR2 FYNNEI. The DNA of the CDR3 is TGTGCCAGCAGTAACCAGGGGATGGATGGCTACACCTTC. It yields the protein CASSNQGMDGYTF.

The gene calls are TRBV25-1 and TRBJ2-1, with 10 bases that match TRBD2. The V segment lost 4 bases and the J segment 0 bases; nucleotides outside the gene matches: 6. The germline V gene has CDR1 MGHDK and CDR2 SYGVNS. The CDR3 runs to 17 residues. The CDR3: CASSGRTSGSSYNEQFF. The CDR3 DNA reads TGTGCCAGCAGTGGCCGGACTAGCGGTAGCTCCTACAATGAGCAGTTCTTC.

This clone came up once. The DNA is omitted, as the CDR3 cannot be located on it reliably, and the CDR3 follows TCRdb's listing. The chain links TRBV19 to TRBJ1-4; TRBD1, the table's D call, was not compared with the DNA. With termini counted, the CDR3 has 14 amino acids. CDR1 and CDR2 from the germline V gene are LNHDA and SQIVND (reference sequence). This chain's CDR3 is CASTSGHINEKLFF.

The chain is built from TRBV19 and TRBJ1-2; possible D gene TRBD1, 5 bases. This CDR3 has 14 amino acids. V was cut by 0 bases and J by 13 bases, with 18 bases left in between. Per germline, CDR1 LNHDA and CDR2 SQIVND (reference sequence). The CDR3: CASSIDGAAPPITF. CDR3 DNA sequence: TGTGCCAGTAGTATAGATGGGGCAGCGCCTCCCATCACCTTC.

The V call is TRBV5-4, the J call TRBJ2-7; 9 nucleotides line up with TRBD1. With V trimmed by 0 bases and J by 7 bases, 5 bases remained unmatched. This CDR3 has 14 residues. Germline V gene data show CDR1 as SGHNT and CDR2 as YYREEE (reference sequence). DNA for the CDR3: TGTGCCAGCAGCTTGGAGGGACAGGGTCGGGAGCAGTACTTC. Its translation: CASSLEGQGREQYF.

J is TRBJ2-2 and V is TRBV4-2; 8 bases align to TRBD1. The CDR3 sequence is 17 residues long. Per the germline V gene, CDR1 is LGHNA and CDR2 is YNFKEQ. With 1 base clipped from V and 0 bases from J, the junction kept 4 bases outside the gene matches. Written as DNA, the CDR3 is TGTGCCAGCAGCCAAGCCGGGGACAGGACGAACACCGGGGAGCTGTTTTTT. Translation gives CASSQAGDRTNTGELFF.

This rearrangement joins TRBV9 to TRBJ2-1; D uncertain. There are 15 residues in the CDR3. V lost 3 bases to trimming and J lost 1 base, with 11 bases between them. Germline CDR1 reads SGDLS; CDR2 reads YYNGEE. The CDR3 spells CASSERRASYNEQFF. In DNA form, the CDR3 reads TGTGCCAGCAGCGAAAGACGAGCGTCCTACAATGAGCAGTTCTTC.

V and J are TRBV11-2 and TRBJ2-1; 14 bases map to TRBD2. This CDR3 is built from 17 residues. CDR1 and CDR2 (germline): SGHAT, FQNNGV. V shed 5 bases and J 4 bases; nucleotides not matched to a gene: 7. DNA of the CDR3: TGTGCCAGCAGCCTAGGACTAGCGGGGGGTTTTTACAATGAGCAGTTCTTC. Protein sequence: CASSLGLAGGFYNEQFF.

The genes are TRBV6-1 and TRBJ1-3, with a possible D match to TRBD1 (6 bases). This CDR3 region has 16 residues. The V end lost 4 bases, the J end lost 7 bases, and 20 bases lay between the germline ends. The germline gives CDR1 MNHNS, CDR2 SASEGT. The CDR3 sequence: CASSGVRNSGVNTIYF. The CDR3 bases are TGTGCCAGCAGTGGAGTACGGAACTCAGGGGTGAACACCATATATTTT.

The V call is TRBV7-9, the J call TRBJ1-4, with D tentatively TRBD1 (6 bases). This CDR3 region has 14 residues. V shed 3 bases and J shed 7 bases, with 12 bases lying between them. Per germline, CDR1 SEHNR and CDR2 FQNEAQ (reference sequence). The DNA for the CDR3 is TGTGCCAGCAGCTTCGGGAGGGGGTTTGAAAAACTGTTTTTT. Translated, it gives CASSFGRGFEKLFF. Supplemented by reference TRBV7-9 and TRBJ1-4, the full variable domain reads DTGVSQNPRHKITKRGQNVTFRCDPISEHNRLYWYRQTLGQGPEFLTYFQNEAQLEKSRLLSDRFSAERPKGSFSTLEIQRTEQGDSAMYLCASSFGRGFEKLFFGSGTQLSVL.

The chain employs TRBV5-1 and TRBJ2-1, with 13 bases lining up with TRBD2. The CDR3 covers 15 residues. V was pared by 3 bases and J by 9 bases, with 6 bases of the junction left unmatched. CDR1 and CDR2 (germline): SGHRS, YFSETQ. In DNA, the CDR3 is TGCGCCAGCAGCTCGACTAGCGGGGGGAAGAGTGAGCAGTTCTTC. As protein: CASSSTSGGKSEQFF.

The chain joins TRBV11-2 to TRBJ2-7; TRBD2 matches 12 bases. Trimming took 5 bases from V and 5 from J; bases not matched to a gene: 4. The CDR3 has 14 amino acids. Germline loops: CDR1 SGHAT, CDR2 FQNNGV. CDR3 sequence (DNA): TGTGCCAGCAGCACAACTAGCGGGGGGAACGAGCAGTACTTC. Translating it yields CASSTTSGGNEQYF.

This clone has just one count. The chain has TRBV5-1 and TRBJ2-1, with 9 bases lining up with TRBD2. The CDR3 is 18 residues long. The germline gives CDR1 SGHRS, CDR2 YFSETQ. V lost 1 base to trimming and J lost 5 bases; unmatched junction nucleotides: 13. CDR3 protein: CASSLWASKRGANNEQFF. CDR3 bases: TGCGCCAGCAGCTTGTGGGCCTCGAAGCGGGGGGCGAACAATGAGCAGTTCTTC.

The V gene is TRBV29-1, the J gene TRBJ2-7, with 9 nucleotides matching TRBD1. The CDR3 runs to 12 residues. J lost 2 bases, V lost 5 bases, and 1 base had no gene match. Germline V gene sequence: CDR1 SQVTM, CDR2 ANQGSEA. The DNA of the CDR3 is TGCAGCGTTCGGGACAGGGCCTACGAGCAGTACTTC. It specifies CSVRDRAYEQYF.

There are a few counts of this clone. The J gene is TRBJ2-3, the V gene TRBV5-1; 11 bases map to TRBD2. J was trimmed by 5 bases and V by 1 base; bases with no gene match: 9. The CDR3 contains 17 residues. Germline values: CDR1 SGHRS, CDR2 YFSETQ. CDR3 sequence: CASSLPSGGTLGDTQYF. CDR3 bases: TGCGCCAGCAGCTTGCCTAGCGGGGGGACACTTGGAGATACGCAGTATTTT.

V and J are TRBV10-3 and TRBJ2-5; 15 bases map to TRBD2. In germline, CDR1 is ENHRY, CDR2 SYGVKD. V shed 4 bases, J shed 4 bases, and the junction held 4 bases outside the gene matches. CDR3 size: 16 residues. In DNA form, the CDR3 reads TGTGCCATCAGTGGCGGACTAGCGGGGGGGTTAGAGACCCAGTACTTC. Its translation is CAISGGLAGGLETQYF.

The CDR3 loop reads CASSLAGTINNEQFF. In nucleotides, the CDR3 is TGTGCCAGCTCACTAGCCGGGACTATAAACAATGAGCAGTTCTTC. This sequence joins TRBV18 and TRBJ2-1, with 7 bases lining up with TRBD2. CDR3 size: 15 residues. J was trimmed by 5 bases and V by 4 bases; bases with no gene match: 8. CDR1 KGHSH and CDR2 LQKENI come from the germline V gene.

V and J are TRBV10-2 and TRBJ2-7, with a weak D call TRBD1 (5 bases). This CDR3 region has 17 residues. Germline CDR1 is WSHSY and CDR2 is SAAADI. Trimming pared 2 bases from V and 0 bases from J, leaving 17 bases between. The CDR3 DNA is TGCGCCAGCAGTGAGCGGTTGACAGTCACCAACTCCTACGAGCAGTACTTC. It yields the protein CASSERLTVTNSYEQYF.

The chain is built from TRBV9 and TRBJ1-1; tentative D call: TRBD1 (5 bases). In germline, CDR1 is SGDLS, CDR2 YYNGEE. The V end lost 0 bases, the J end lost 5 bases, and 11 bases lay between the germline ends. This CDR3 has 14 amino acids. The CDR3 nucleotides read TGTGCCAGCAGCGTAGTTGGGGGGGGAACTGAAGCTTTCTTT. Translating gives CASSVVGGGTEAFF.

The chain uses TRBV30 and TRBJ1-6; possibly TRBD1 for D (5 bases). This CDR3 region has 16 residues. Germline CDR1 and CDR2: GTSNPN and SVGIG (reference sequence). V lost 2 bases and J lost 13, with 24 bases in between. As DNA, the CDR3 is TGTGCCTGGAGTTCCCTCCAGGGACTCCCCGGGTCCCCCCTCCACTTT. Protein product: CAWSSLQGLPGSPLHF. Supplemented by reference TRBV30 and TRBJ1-6, the full variable domain reads SQTIHQWPATLVQPVGSPLSLECTVEGTSNPNLYWYRQAAGRGLQLLFYSVGIGQISSEVPQNLSASRPQDRQFILSSKKLLLSDSGFYLCAWSSLQGLPGSPLHFGNGTRLTVT.

The chain uses TRBV7-8 and TRBJ2-7, with D perhaps TRBD2 (7 bases). The CDR3 has 15 amino acids. The V end was cut by 4 bases, the J end by 4 bases, with 17 bases between. Germline lookup yields CDR1 SGHVS and CDR2 FQNEAQ. CDR3 sequence: CASSSLTGGGYEQYF. As DNA, the CDR3 is TGTGCCAGCAGCTCCTTGACAGGCGGGGGTTACGAGCAGTACTTC. Drawing the rest from reference TRBV7-8 and TRBJ2-7, the complete variable domain is GAGVSQSPRYKVAKRGQDVALRCDPISGHVSLFWYQQALGQGPEFLTYFQNEAQLDKSGLPSDRFFAERPEGSVSTLKIQRTQQEDSAVYLCASSSLTGGGYEQYFGPGTRLTVT.

The chain combines TRBV2 with TRBJ2-3; 8 bases align to TRBD2. Per the germline V gene, CDR1 is SNHLY and CDR2 is FYNNEI. CDR3 size: 15 residues. The ends lost 4 bases at V and 2 bases at J; junction bases unmatched: 5. The CDR3 region has the DNA TGTGCCAGCAGTGGACAGCGGGGGTTCACAGATACGCAGTATTTT. Its translation: CASSGQRGFTDTQYF. The complete variable domain, with remaining parts taken from reference TRBV2 and TRBJ2-3, reads EPEVTQTPSHQVTQMGQEVILRCVPISNHLYFYWYRQILGQKVEFLVSFYNNEISEKSEIFDDQFSVERPDGSNFTLKIRSTKLEDSAMYFCASSGQRGFTDTQYFGPGTRLTVL.